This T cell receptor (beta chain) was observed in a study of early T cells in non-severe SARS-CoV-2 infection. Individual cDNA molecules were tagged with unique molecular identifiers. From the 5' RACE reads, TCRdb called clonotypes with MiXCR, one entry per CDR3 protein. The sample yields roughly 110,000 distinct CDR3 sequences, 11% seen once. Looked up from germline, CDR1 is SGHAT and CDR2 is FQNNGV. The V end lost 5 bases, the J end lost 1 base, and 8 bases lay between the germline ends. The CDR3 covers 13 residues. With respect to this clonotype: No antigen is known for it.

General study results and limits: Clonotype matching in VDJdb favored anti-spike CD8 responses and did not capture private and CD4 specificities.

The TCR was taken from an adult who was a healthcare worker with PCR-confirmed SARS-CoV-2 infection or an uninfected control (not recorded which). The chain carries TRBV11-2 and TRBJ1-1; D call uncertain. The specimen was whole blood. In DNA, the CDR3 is TGTGCCAGCAGCCTCACGGGGAACACTGAAGCTTTCTTT. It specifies CASSLTGNTEAFF.